This paragraph covers one TCR beta chain sequence. This specimen belongs to a study of blood T cell repertoires in COVID-19. Produced via immunoSEQ multiplex PCR; TCRdb's table is partial and in-frame only. The sample shows 130,000 to 150,000 clones, approximately 80% of them seen only once. This CDR3 is built from 15 residues. Trimming at V came to 5 bases and at J to 2 bases, leaving 7 bases not matched to a gene. Per germline, CDR1 LNHDA and CDR2 SQIVND (reference sequence). Sequencing was carried out using peripheral blood. The rearrangement uses TRBV19 and TRBJ1-2; 8 bases are shared with TRBD1. This TCR came from a human donor in a cohort sampled during active COVID-19. The CDR3 reads CASSAGTGGNYGYTF. The CDR3 coding sequence is TGTGCCAGTAGTGCGGGGACAGGAGGAAACTATGGCTACACCTTC.